Included here is one T cell receptor beta chain sequence, with context. This clone was seen a few times. The antigen this receptor binds is unknown. The sample holds no much larger clone one base away, and base qualities are not on file. This sample is part of a study of vaccination effects on CD4 cells after COVID-19 (dated by TCRdb to 2021 to 2024). With regard to the full study: Two doses of either the BNT162b2 or the mRNA-1273 mRNA SARS-CoV-2 vaccine were administered to participants. Cultures from other donors in the study were sequenced using the Oncomine TCR Beta short-read assay on an Illumina iSeq 100. SARS-CoV-2 spike-specific CD4+ TCR repertoires were compared before and after mRNA vaccination in COVID-19 convalescent patients and in infection-naive vaccine recipients. A total of approximately 9 COVID-19 convalescent patients and 4 SARS-CoV-2-naive healthy vaccine recipients were included in the full study.

The ViraFEST assay stimulated PBMC with viral peptide pools and then used TCR sequencing to identify antigen-specific CD4+ T cell clonotypes by expansion. After about 10 days of culture, CD4+ T cells were isolated with the EasySep CD4+ T cell isolation kit. Healthy vaccine recipients had no prior SARS-CoV-2 infection, confirmed by negative nucleocapsid antibodies before and after vaccination. About 2.1 million PBMC per well were cultured with roughly 10 ug/ml peptides in IMDM containing roughly 5% human AB serum, around 10 IU/ml IL-2 and gentamicin. On days 3 and 7, half of the culture medium was replaced with fresh IL-2-containing medium. Unless noted otherwise, every peptide stimulation condition was cultured in triplicate wells. PBMC were separated from whole blood using Ficoll-Paque Plus gradient centrifugation and were then either cryopreserved at -140C or used fresh. The overlapping peptide pools covered the spike proteins of SARS-CoV-2 as well as those of the common cold coronaviruses HCoV-NL63, HCoV-OC43 and HCoV-229E. The QIAamp micro DNA kit was used to extract genomic DNA from the cultured CD4+ T cells.

Overall study outcomes, separate from this receptor: Both infection-induced and vaccine-induced clones contracted markedly at late post-vaccination timepoints, which is consistent with waning T cell responses. The study was limited by a small number of convalescent patients, and early post-infection timepoints were lacking. Among healthy vaccine recipients, nearly all vaccine-induced clones were SARS-CoV-2 mono-reactive, and only 1 of 255 was cross-reactive with common cold coronaviruses.

CDR1 and CDR2, looked up from the germline V gene, are SGHRS and YFSETQ. The CDR3 goes from the cysteine to the phenylalanine over 14 residues. Just the 42-base CDR3 DNA is kept, in frame starting at base 1. Trimming removed 3 bases from V and 1 base from J, leaving 10 bases between the germline ends. The protocol used for the library was the immunoSEQ multiplex PCR assay. DNA from the cultured and isolated CD4+ T cells underwent TCR beta CDR3 sequencing. Per the authors' processing: Non-productive TCR sequences were removed, reads were trimmed to the CDR3 region, and CDR3s of at least 7 amino acids were retained. Antigen-specific clonotypes were identified with the MANAFEST web app by comparing expansion in peptide wells against reference cultures. To be called positive, a clone needed expansion at FDR<0.05 compared with the reference and with all other wells, an odds ratio greater than 5, and a frequency greater than 0.1% in two replicate wells. Cross-reactive clonotypes were defined as significantly expanded in SARS-CoV-2 spike wells and in at least one common cold coronavirus spike condition. CDR3 similarity was assessed by Levenshtein distance using the stringdist R package, and unrooted trees were constructed with ape in R 3.6.1. TCRdb re-hosts the immuneACCESS table, in-frame sequences only. Its copies lack some clones; in the studies checked, an unresolved V gene accounts for under half of them, and the cause for the rest is not known. Clonal size and the V and J genes are those of that table, whereas D and trimming came from the DNA. The sample yields approximately 30,000 clones; 72% were counted once. In total, the top ten clones hold roughly 10% of the sample.

The TCR originated in a human donor who received a COVID-19 vaccine. The source material was CD4+ T cells from PBMCs cultured with SARS-CoV-2 spike peptides, sampled before COVID-19 vaccination. The cell subset or site tag for this specimen amounts to: SARS-CoV-2 spike overlapping peptide pool stimulation. Recombination linked TRBV5-1 to TRBJ1-1, with TRBD1 tentatively as D gene (5 bases match). Here the CDR3 is given as CASSSDRQNTEAFF. The DNA sequence is as follows: TGCGCCAGCAGCTCCGACAGACAGAACACTGAAGCTTTCTTT.